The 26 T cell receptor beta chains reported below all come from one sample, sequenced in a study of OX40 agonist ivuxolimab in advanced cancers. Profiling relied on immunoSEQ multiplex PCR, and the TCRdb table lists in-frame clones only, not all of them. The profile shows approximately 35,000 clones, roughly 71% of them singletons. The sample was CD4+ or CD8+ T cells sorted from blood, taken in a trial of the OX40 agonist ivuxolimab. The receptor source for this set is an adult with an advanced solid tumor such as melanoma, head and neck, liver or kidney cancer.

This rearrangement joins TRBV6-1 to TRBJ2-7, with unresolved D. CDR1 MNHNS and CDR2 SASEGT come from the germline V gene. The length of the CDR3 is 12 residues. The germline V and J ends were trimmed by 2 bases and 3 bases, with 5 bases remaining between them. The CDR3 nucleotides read TGTGCCAGCAGTGAAACGAGCTACGAGCAGTACTTC. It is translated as CASSETSYEQYF.

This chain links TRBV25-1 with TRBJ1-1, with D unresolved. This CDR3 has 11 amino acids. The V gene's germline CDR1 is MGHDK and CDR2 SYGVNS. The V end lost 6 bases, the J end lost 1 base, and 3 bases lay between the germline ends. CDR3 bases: TGTGCCAGCAGCCGGAACACTGAAGCTTTCTTT. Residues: CASSRNTEAFF.

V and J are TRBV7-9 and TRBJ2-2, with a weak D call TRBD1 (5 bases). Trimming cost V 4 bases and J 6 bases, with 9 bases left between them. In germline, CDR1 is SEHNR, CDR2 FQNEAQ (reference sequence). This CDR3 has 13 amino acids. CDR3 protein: CASSSRVSGELFF. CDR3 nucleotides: TGTGCCAGCAGCTCCAGGGTTTCCGGGGAGCTGTTTTTT.

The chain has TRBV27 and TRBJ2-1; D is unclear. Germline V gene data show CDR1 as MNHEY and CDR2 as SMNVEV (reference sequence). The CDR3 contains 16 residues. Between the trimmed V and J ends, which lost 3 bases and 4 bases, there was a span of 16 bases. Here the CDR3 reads CASSFKDHYNYNEQFF. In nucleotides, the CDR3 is TGTGCCAGCAGTTTCAAGGACCACTACAATTACAATGAGCAGTTCTTC.

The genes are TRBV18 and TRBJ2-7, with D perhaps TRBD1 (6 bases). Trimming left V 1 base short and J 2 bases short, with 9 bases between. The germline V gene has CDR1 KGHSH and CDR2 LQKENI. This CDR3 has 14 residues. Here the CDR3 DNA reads TGTGCCAGCTCACCACGGGGGCTGACCTACGAGCAGTACTTC. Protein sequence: CASSPRGLTYEQYF. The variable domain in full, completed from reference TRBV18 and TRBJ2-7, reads NAGVMQNPRHLVRRRGQEARLRCSPMKGHSHVYWYRQLPEEGLKFMVYLQKENIIDESGMPKERFSAEFPKEGPSILRIQQVVRGDSAAYFCASSPRGLTYEQYFGPGTRLTVT.

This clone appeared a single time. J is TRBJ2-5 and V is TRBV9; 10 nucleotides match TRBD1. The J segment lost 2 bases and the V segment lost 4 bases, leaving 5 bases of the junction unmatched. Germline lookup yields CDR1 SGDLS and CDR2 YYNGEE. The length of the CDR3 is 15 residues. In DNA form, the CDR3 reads TGTGCCAGCAGCATGGGACAGGGGAGGCAAGAGACCCAGTACTTC. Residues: CASSMGQGRQETQYF.

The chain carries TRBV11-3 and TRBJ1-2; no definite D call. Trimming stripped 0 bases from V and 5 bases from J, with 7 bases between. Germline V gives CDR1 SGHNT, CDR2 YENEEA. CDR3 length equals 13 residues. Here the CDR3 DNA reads TGTGCCAGCAGCTTAGAATCAGGTTATGGCTACACCTTC. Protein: CASSLESGYGYTF.

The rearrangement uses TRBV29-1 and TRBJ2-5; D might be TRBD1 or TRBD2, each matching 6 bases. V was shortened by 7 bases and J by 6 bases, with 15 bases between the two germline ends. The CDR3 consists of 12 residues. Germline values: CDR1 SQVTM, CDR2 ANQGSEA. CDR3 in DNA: TGCAGCGGTCGACAGGCGGGACAGACCCAGTACTTC. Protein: CSGRQAGQTQYF.

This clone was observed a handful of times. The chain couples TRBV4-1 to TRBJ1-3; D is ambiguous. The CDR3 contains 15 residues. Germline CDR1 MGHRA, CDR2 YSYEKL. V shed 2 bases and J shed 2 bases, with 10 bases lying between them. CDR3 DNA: TGCGCCAGCAGCCAACCGACCGGAGCTGGAAACACCATATATTTT. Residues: CASSQPTGAGNTIYF.

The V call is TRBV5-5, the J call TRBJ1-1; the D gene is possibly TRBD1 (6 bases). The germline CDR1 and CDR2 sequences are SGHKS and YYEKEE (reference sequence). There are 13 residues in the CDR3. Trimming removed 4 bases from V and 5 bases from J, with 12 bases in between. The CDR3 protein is CASSLTGTTEAFF. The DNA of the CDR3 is TGTGCCAGCAGCCTCACAGGGACAACTGAAGCTTTCTTT. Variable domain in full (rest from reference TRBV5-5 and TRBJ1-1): DAGVTQSPTHLIKTRGQQVTLRCSPISGHKSVSWYQQVLGQGPQFIFQYYEKEERGRGNFPDRFSARQFPNYSSELNVNALLLGDSALYLCASSLTGTTEAFFGQGTRLTVV.

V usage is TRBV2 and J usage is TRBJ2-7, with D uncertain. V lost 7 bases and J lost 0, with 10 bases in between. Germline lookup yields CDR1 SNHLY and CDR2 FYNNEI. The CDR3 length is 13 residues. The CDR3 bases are TGTGCCAGCACCCCCCCGAGCTCCTACGAGCAGTACGTC. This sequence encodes CASTPPSSYEQYV.

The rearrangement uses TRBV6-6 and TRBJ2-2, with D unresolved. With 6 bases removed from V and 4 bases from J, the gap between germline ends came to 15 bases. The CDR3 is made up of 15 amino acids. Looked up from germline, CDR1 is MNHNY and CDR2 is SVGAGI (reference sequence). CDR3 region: CASSPTNQITGELFF. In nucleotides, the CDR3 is TGTGCCAGCAGCCCAACAAATCAAATCACCGGGGAGCTGTTTTTT.

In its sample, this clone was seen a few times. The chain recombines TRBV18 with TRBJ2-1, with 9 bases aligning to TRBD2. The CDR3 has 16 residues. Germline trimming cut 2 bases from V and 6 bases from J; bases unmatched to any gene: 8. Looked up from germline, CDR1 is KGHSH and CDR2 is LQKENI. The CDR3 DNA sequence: TGTGCCAGCTCACCAGGGTCTAGCGGGGCTAGCAATGAGCAGTTCTTC. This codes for CASSPGSSGASNEQFF.

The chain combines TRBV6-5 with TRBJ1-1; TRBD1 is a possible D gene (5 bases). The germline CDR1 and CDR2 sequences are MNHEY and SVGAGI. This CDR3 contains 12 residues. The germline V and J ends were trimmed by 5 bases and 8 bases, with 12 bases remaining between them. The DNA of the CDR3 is TGTGCCAGCAGTCCCGGACATTTAGAAGCTTTCTTT. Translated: CASSPGHLEAFF.

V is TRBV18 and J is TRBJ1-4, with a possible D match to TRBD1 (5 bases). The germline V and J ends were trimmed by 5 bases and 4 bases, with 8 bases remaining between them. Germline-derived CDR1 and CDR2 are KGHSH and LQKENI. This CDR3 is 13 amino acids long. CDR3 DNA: TGTGCCAGCTCATGGGACGGTAATGAAAAACTGTTTTTT. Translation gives CASSWDGNEKLFF.

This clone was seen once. CDR3 sequence reads: CASSQGPDFQETQYF. CDR3 bases: TGTGCCAGCAGCCAAGGCCCGGATTTCCAAGAGACCCAGTACTTC. The chain combines TRBV14 with TRBJ2-5; D not certain. Germline V CDR1 and CDR2: SGHDN, FVKESK. The CDR3 runs to 15 residues. V lost 1 base and J 1 base, leaving 10 bases between the germline ends.

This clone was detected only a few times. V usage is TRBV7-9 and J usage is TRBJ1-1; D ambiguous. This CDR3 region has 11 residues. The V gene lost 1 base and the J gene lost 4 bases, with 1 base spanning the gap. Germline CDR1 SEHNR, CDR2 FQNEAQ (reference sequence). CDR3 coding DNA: TGTGCCAGCAGCTTAGTCACTGAAGCTTTCTTT. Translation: CASSLVTEAFF.

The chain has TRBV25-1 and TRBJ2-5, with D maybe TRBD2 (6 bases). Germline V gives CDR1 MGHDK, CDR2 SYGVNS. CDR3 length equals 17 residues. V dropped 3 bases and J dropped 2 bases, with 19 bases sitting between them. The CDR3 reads CASSDPARGYSQETQYF. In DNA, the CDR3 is TGTGCCAGCAGTGACCCCGCCCGGGGGTATTCACAAGAGACCCAGTACTTC.

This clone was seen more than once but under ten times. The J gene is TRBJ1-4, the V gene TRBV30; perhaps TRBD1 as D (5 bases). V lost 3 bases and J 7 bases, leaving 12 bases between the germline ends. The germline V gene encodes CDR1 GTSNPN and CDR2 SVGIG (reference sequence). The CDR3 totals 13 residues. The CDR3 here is CAWSGDGSEKLFF. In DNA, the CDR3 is TGTGCCTGGAGCGGGGACGGTTCTGAAAAACTGTTTTTT.

CDR3 coding DNA: TGTGCCAGTAGTAGGGGGGCAGCATATAGCAATCAGCCCCAGCATTTT. Its translation is CASSRGAAYSNQPQHF. The chain couples TRBV19 to TRBJ1-5; D might be TRBD1 (6 bases). Germline assignment: CDR1 LNHDA and CDR2 SQIVND (reference sequence). The CDR3 loop spans 16 amino acids. Trimming took off 4 bases at V and 0 bases at J, with 13 bases between the two ends. The full variable domain, with the rest looked up from reference TRBV19 and TRBJ1-5, is DGGITQSPKYLFRKEGQNVTLSCEQNLNHDAMYWYRQDPGQGLRLIYYSQIVNDFQKGDIAEGYSVSREKKESFPLTVTSAQKNPTAFYLCASSRGAAYSNQPQHFGDGTRLSIL.

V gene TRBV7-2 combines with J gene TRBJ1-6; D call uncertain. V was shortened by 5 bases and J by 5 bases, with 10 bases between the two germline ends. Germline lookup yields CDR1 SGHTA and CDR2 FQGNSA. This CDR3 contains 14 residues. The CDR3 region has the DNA TGTGCCAGCAGCCCGCGGGCTGATAATTCACCCCTCCACTTT. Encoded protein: CASSPRADNSPLHF.

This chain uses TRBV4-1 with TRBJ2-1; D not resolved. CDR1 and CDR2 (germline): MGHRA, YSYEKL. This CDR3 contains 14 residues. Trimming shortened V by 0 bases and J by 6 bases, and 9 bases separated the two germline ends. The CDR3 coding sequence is TGCGCCAGCAGCCAAGAGGTGCAGACCAATGAGCAGTTCTTC. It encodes CASSQEVQTNEQFF.

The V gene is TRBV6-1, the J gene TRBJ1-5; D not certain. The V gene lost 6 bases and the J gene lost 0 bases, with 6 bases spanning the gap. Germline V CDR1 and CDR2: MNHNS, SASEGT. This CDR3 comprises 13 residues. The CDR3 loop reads CASRVSSNQPQHF. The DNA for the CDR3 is TGTGCCAGCAGGGTCAGTAGCAATCAGCCCCAGCATTTT.

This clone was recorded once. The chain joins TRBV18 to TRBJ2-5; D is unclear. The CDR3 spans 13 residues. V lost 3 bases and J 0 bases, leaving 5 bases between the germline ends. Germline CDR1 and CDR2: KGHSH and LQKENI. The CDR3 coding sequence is TGTGCCAGCTCACCCAGGTACCAAGAGACCCAGTACTTC. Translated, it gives CASSPRYQETQYF.

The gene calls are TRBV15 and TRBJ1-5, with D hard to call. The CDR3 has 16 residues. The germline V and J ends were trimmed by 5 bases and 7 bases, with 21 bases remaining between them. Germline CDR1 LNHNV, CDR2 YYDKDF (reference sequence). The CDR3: CATSQRPMGANQPQHF. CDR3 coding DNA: TGTGCCACCAGCCAGAGGCCAATGGGAGCCAACCAGCCCCAGCATTTT.

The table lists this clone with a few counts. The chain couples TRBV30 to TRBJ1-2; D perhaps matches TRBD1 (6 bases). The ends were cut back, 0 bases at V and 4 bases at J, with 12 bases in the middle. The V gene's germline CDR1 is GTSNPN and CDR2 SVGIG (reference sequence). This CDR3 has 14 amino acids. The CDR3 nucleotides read TGTGCCTGGAGTGTAACAGGGATCGGCTATGGCTACACCTTC. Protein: CAWSVTGIGYGYTF.